This TCR beta chain appears in the sequencing data of a study of CD8+ T cells in alopecia areata. Overall study context: Patients remained on tofacitinib for 6 to 18 months and then went 6 months without it.

V dropped 4 bases and J dropped 4 bases, with 15 bases sitting between them. This CDR3 is built from 15 residues. CDR1 and CDR2 (germline): SGDLS, YYNGEE. Samples from alopecia areata patients were lesional scalp punch biopsies and peripheral blood. RNA, once extracted, was reverse transcribed into cDNA for use as the sequencing template. TCRdb's table, derived via immunoSEQ multiplex PCR, lists solely in-frame clones and lacks some. The repertoire holds some 56,000 clones, with around 96% as singletons. The V and J genes are TRBV9 and TRBJ2-1; unclear D gene. Here the sequenced sample was CD8+ T cells sorted from blood, taken at week 0. The TCR was taken from a human donor with alopecia areata. CDR3 bases: TGTGCCAGCAGCTCCTACCAGGTATCGTACAATGAGCAGTTCTTC. This sequence encodes CASSSYQVSYNEQFF.